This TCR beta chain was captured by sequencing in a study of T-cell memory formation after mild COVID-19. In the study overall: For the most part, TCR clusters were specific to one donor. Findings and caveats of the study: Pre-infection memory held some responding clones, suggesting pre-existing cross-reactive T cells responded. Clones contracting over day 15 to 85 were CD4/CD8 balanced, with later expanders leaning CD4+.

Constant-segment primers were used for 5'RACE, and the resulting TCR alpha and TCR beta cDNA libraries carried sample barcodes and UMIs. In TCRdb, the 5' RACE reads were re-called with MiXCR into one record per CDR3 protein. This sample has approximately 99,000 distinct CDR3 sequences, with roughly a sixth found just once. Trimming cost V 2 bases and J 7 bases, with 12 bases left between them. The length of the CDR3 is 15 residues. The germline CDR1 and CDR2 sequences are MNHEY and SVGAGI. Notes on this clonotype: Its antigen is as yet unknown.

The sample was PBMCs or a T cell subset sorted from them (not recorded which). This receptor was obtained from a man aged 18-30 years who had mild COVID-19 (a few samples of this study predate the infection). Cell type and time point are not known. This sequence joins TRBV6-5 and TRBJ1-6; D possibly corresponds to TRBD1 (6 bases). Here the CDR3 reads CASSYQGHQNSPLHF. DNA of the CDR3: TGTGCCAGCAGTTACCAGGGACACCAAAATTCACCCCTCCACTTT.